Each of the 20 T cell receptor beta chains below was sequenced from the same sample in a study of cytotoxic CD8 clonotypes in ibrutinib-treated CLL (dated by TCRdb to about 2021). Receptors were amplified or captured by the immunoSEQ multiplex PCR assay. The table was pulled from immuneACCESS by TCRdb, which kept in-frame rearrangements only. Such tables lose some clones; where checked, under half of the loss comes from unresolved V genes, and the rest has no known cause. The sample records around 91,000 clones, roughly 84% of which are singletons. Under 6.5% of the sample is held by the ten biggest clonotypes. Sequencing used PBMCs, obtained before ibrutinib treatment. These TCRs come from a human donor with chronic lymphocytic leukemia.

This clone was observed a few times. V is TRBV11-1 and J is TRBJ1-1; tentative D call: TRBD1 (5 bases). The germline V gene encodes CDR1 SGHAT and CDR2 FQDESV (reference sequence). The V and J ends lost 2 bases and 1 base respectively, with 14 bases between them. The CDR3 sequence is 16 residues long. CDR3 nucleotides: TGTGCCAGCAGCTTAAATTTGGGGCCTCGGAACACTGAAGCTTTCTTT. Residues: CASSLNLGPRNTEAFF.

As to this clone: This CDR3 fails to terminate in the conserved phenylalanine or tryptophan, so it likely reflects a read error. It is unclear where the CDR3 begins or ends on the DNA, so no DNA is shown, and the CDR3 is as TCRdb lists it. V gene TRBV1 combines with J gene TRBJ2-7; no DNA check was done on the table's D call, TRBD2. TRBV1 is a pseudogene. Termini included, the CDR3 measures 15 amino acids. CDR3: CTSSQVGGESGRNSS.

Here the CDR3 DNA reads TGTGCCAGCAGCCCCGGGACGGGTAATGAAAAACTGTTTTTT. Its translation is CASSPGTGNEKLFF. The rearrangement uses TRBV7-6 and TRBJ1-4; D is perhaps TRBD1 (5 bases). Trimming shortened V by 5 bases and J by 4 bases, and 11 bases separated the two germline ends. The CDR3 sequence is 14 residues long. Germline V gene data show CDR1 as SGHVS and CDR2 as FNYEAQ.

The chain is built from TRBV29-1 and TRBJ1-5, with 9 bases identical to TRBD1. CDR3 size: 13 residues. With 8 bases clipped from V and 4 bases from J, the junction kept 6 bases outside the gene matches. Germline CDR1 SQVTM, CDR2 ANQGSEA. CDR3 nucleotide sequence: TGCAGCACACGGACAGGGGCGAATCAGCCCCAGCATTTT. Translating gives CSTRTGANQPQHF.

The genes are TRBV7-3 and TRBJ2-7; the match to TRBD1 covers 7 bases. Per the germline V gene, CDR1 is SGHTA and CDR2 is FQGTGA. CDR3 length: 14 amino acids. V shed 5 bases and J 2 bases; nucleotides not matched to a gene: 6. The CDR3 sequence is CASSRGQFPYEQYF. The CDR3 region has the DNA TGTGCCAGCAGCAGGGGACAGTTTCCCTACGAGCAGTACTTC.

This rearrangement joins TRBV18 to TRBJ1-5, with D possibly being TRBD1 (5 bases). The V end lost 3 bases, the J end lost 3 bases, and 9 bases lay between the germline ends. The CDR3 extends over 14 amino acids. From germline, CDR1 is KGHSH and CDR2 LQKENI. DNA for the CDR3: TGTGCCAGCTCACCTCAGGGTAACAATCAGCCCCAGCATTTT. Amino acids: CASSPQGNNQPQHF. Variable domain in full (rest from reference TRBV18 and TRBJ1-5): NAGVMQNPRHLVRRRGQEARLRCSPMKGHSHVYWYRQLPEEGLKFMVYLQKENIIDESGMPKERFSAEFPKEGPSILRIQQVVRGDSAAYFCASSPQGNNQPQHFGDGTRLSIL.

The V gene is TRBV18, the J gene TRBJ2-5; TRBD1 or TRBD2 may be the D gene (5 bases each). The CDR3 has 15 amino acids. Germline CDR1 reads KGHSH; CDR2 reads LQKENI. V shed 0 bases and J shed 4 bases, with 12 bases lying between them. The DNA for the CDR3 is TGTGCCAGCTCACCACCGTGGGGGATGGGAGAGACCCAGTACTTC. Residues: CASSPPWGMGETQYF.

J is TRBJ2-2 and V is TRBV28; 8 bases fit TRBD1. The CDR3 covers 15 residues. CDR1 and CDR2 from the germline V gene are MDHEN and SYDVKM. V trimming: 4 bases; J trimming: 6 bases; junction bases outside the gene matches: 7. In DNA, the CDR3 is TGTGCCAGCAGTTCAGGGGGCCGGGCGCCCGGGGAGCTGTTTTTT. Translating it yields CASSSGGRAPGELFF.

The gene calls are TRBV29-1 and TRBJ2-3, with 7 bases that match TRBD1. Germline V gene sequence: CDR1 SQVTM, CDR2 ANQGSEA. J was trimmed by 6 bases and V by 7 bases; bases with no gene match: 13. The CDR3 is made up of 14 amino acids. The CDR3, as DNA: TGCAGCGCTAGTCGACAGGGACCGGGGGATACGCAGTATTTT. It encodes CSASRQGPGDTQYF.

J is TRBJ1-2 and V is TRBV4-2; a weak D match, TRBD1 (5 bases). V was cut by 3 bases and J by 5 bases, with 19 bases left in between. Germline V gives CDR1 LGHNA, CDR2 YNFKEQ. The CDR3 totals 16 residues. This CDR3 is CASSQEQAPGIYGYTF. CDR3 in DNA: TGTGCCAGCAGCCAGGAACAGGCCCCGGGGATTTATGGCTACACCTTC.

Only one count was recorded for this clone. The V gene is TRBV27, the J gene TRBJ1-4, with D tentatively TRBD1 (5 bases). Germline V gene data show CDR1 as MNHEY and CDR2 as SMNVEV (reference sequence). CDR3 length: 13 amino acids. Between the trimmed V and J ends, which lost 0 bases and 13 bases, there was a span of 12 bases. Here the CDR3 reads CASSLSLGAPLFF. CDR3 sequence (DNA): TGTGCCAGCAGTTTATCCCTTGGGGCACCACTGTTTTTT.

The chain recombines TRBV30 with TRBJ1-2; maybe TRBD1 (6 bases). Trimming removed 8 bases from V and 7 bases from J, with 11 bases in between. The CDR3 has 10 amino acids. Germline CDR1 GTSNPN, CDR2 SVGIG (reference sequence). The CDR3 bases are TGTGCCGTCGGGGGCTCTGGCTACACCTTC. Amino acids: CAVGGSGYTF.

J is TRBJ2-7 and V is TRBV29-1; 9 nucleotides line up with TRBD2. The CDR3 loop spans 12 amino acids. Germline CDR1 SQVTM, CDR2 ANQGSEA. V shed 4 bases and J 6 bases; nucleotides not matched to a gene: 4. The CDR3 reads CSVVGLAVEQYF. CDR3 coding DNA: TGCAGCGTTGTGGGACTAGCTGTCGAGCAGTACTTC.

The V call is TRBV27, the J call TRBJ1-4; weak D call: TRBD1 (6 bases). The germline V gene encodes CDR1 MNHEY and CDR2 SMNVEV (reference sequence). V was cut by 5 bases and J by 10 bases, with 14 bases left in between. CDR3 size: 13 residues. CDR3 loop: CASSPLQGGKLFF. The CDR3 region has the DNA TGTGCCAGCAGTCCCCTACAGGGAGGAAAACTGTTTTTT.

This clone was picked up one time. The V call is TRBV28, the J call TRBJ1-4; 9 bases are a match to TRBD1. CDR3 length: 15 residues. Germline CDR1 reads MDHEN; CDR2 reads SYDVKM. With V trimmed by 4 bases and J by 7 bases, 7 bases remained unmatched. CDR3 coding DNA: TGTGCCAGCAGTTCCCCCGGGACAGGGAGTGAAAAACTGTTTTTT. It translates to CASSSPGTGSEKLFF.

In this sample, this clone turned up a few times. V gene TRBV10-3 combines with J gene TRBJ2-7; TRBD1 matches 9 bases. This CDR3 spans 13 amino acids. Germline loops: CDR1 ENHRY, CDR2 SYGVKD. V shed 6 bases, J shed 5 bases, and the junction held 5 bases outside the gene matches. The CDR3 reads CAISSTGGDEQYF. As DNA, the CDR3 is TGTGCCATCAGCTCGACAGGGGGTGACGAGCAGTACTTC.

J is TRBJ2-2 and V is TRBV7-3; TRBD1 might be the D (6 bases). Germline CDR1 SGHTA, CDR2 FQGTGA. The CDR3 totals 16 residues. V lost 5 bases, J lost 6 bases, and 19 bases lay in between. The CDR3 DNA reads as TGTGCCAGCAGCGTCAACAGGGCGGGTAGCGCCGGGGAGCTGTTTTTT. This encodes CASSVNRAGSAGELFF.

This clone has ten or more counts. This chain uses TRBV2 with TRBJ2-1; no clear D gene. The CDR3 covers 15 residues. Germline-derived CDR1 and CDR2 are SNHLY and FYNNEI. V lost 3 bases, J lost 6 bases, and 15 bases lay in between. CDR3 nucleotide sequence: TGTGCCAGCAGTGAGCGTTCTCGCTACGGCAATGAGCAGTTCTTC. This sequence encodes CASSERSRYGNEQFF.

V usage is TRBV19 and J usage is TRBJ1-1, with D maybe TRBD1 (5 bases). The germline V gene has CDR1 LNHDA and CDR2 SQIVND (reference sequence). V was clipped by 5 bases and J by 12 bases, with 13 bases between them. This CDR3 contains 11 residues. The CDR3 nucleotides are TGTGCCAGTAGTCGGGGACCCGACCCTTTCTTT. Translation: CASSRGPDPFF. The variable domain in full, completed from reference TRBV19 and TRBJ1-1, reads DGGITQSPKYLFRKEGQNVTLSCEQNLNHDAMYWYRQDPGQGLRLIYYSQIVNDFQKGDIAEGYSVSREKKESFPLTVTSAQKNPTAFYLCASSRGPDPFFGQGTRLTVV.

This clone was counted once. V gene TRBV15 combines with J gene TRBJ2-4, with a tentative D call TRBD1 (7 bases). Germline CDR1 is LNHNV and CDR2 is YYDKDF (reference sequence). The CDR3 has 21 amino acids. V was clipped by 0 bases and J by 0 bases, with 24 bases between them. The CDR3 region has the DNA TGTGCCACCAGCAGAGATGGAGGGGGCGGGGCGGATCGACTAGCCAAAAACATTCAGTACTTC. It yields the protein CATSRDGGGGADRLAKNIQYF.